The rows below give T cell receptor beta chains drawn from one sample of a study of identical twins. MiXCR was run by TCRdb on the 5' RACE reads, yielding one entry per CDR3 protein. The sample holds 400,000 to 550,000 distinct CDR3 sequences, around 15% seen once. In addition, the sample was reused for a study of yellow fever vaccine responses in identical twins.

Sequencing input: CD4+ T cells sorted from blood. These receptors all stem from a woman between 18 and 29 years old in good health. CDR3s include the opening cysteine and the closing phenylalanine or tryptophan. Each record gives: V gene, J gene, clone size, CDR3 length, D gene, CDR3 protein, CDR3 DNA. The D gene is left open where the match is weak. The size of a clone is reported for some rows only, either as once, few or many, or as a class for expanded clones.

V: TRBV15; J: TRBJ2-3; size: many; length: 17; D: -; CDR3: CATSRDLSGGSLDTQYF; DNA: TGTGCCACCAGCAGAGATCTTAGCGGAGGCTCCCTGGATACGCAGTATTTT
V: TRBV24-1; J: TRBJ2-5; size: few; length: 16; D: TRBD1; CDR3: CATSDPGQGIQETQYF; DNA: TGTGCCACCAGTGACCCCGGACAGGGGATTCAAGAGACCCAGTACTTC
V: TRBV7-2; J: TRBJ2-7; size: -; length: 12; D: TRBD2; CDR3: CASSWTSHEQYF; DNA: TGTGCCAGCAGCTGGACTAGCCACGAGCAGTACTTC
V: TRBV24-1; J: TRBJ2-1; size: -; length: 15; D: TRBD2; CDR3: CATSDRLAGYNEQFF; DNA: TGTGCCACCAGTGATCGACTAGCGGGGTACAATGAGCAGTTCTTC
V: TRBV2; J: TRBJ2-1; size: -; length: 15; D: TRBD2; CDR3: CASSGVSGGYNEQFF; DNA: TGTGCCAGCAGTGGGGTTAGCGGGGGCTACAATGAGCAGTTCTTC
V: TRBV28; J: TRBJ2-7; size: few; length: 12; D: -; CDR3: CASSFAAYEQYF; DNA: TGTGCCAGCAGTTTTGCGGCCTACGAGCAGTACTTC
V: TRBV9; J: TRBJ2-1; size: many; length: 15; D: -; CDR3: CASSVDERLYNEQFF; DNA: TGTGCCAGCAGCGTAGATGAGCGCCTCTACAATGAGCAGTTCTTC
V: TRBV12-3/TRBV12-4; J: TRBJ1-1; size: many; length: 15; D: -; CDR3: CASRWLQGRDTEAFF; DNA: TGTGCCAGCAGATGGCTACAGGGTAGGGACACTGAAGCTTTCTTT
V: TRBV5-1; J: TRBJ2-7; size: many; length: 16; D: TRBD1; CDR3: CASSAPSGTGGSEQYF; DNA: TGCGCCAGCAGCGCGCCCTCCGGGACAGGGGGATCCGAGCAGTACTTC
V: TRBV20-1; J: TRBJ2-2; size: -; length: 12; D: TRBD1; CDR3: CSALMDRGELFF; DNA: TGCAGTGCTCTAATGGACAGGGGGGAGCTGTTTTTT
V: TRBV5-1; J: TRBJ2-1; size: many; length: 16; D: TRBD1; CDR3: CASSKLPGTGGNEQFF; DNA: TGCGCCAGCAGCAAACTACCCGGGACAGGGGGCAATGAGCAGTTCTTC
V: TRBV4-1; J: TRBJ2-2; size: -; length: 15; D: -; CDR3: CASSKQDLSTGELFF; DNA: TGCGCCAGCAGCAAACAGGATCTATCCACCGGGGAGCTGTTTTTT
V: TRBV5-1; J: TRBJ2-5; size: few; length: 14; D: TRBD1; CDR3: CASSRGQAQETQYF; DNA: TGCGCCAGCAGCCGGGGACAGGCCCAAGAGACCCAGTACTTC
V: TRBV7-2; J: TRBJ2-1; size: -; length: 15; D: TRBD2; CDR3: CASSLGLAGRYEQFF; DNA: TGTGCCAGCAGCTTGGGACTAGCGGGACGATATGAGCAGTTCTTC
V: TRBV6-2/TRBV6-3; J: TRBJ2-5; size: few; length: 15; D: -; CDR3: CASSYGRVVEETQYF; DNA: TGTGCCAGCAGTTACGGCAGGGTTGTAGAAGAGACCCAGTACTTC
V: TRBV7-8; J: TRBJ1-5; size: -; length: 14; D: -; CDR3: CASSLAPGEQPQHF; DNA: TGTGCCAGCAGCTTAGCGCCCGGGGAACAGCCCCAGCATTTT
V: TRBV20-1; J: TRBJ2-1; size: few; length: 14; D: -; CDR3: CSARVGVDRNEQFF; DNA: TGCAGTGCTAGAGTCGGGGTGGATAGGAATGAGCAGTTCTTC
V: TRBV20-1; J: TRBJ2-5; size: -; length: 13; D: -; CDR3: CSAPSLFQETQYF; DNA: TGCAGTGCTCCTAGCCTATTTCAAGAGACCCAGTACTTC
V: TRBV11-2; J: TRBJ2-3; size: -; length: 19; D: -; CDR3: CASSLVGLAKPTRTDTQYF; DNA: TGTGCCAGCAGCTTAGTAGGTCTAGCGAAACCTACTCGCACAGATACGCAGTATTTT
V: TRBV18; J: TRBJ2-7; size: few; length: 15; D: -; CDR3: CASSPTGGIFGEQYF; DNA: TGTGCCAGCTCACCAACAGGAGGGATATTCGGCGAGCAGTACTTC
V: TRBV6-5; J: TRBJ1-1; size: few; length: 14; D: -; CDR3: CASSYTRQGADAFF; DNA: TGTGCCAGCAGTTACACACGACAAGGAGCGGACGCTTTCTTT